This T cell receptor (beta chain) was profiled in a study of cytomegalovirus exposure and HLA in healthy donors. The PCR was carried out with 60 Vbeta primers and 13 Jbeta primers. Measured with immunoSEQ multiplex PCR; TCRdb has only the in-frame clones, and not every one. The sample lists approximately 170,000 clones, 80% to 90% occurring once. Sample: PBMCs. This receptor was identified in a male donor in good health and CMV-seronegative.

As DNA, the CDR3 is TGTGCCAGCAGCTTAGCTGGAGCTAGCACAGATACGCAGTATTTT. Translation: CASSLAGASTDTQYF. The gene calls are TRBV11-2 and TRBJ2-3; D gene unclear. This CDR3 region has 15 residues. Per germline, CDR1 SGHAT and CDR2 FQNNGV. V shed 1 base and J shed 0 bases, with 8 bases lying between them.